This T cell receptor beta chain was retrieved from a study of radiotherapy plus CTLA-4 blockade in lung cancer. Regarding this clone: The identical CDR3 is also encoded by other nucleotide sequences in the sample.

Measured with immunoSEQ multiplex PCR; TCRdb has only the in-frame clones, and not every one. The sample has more than 40,000 clones; 70% to 90% are singletons. Germline CDR1 and CDR2: SGHTA and FQGNSA. This CDR3 is 14 amino acids long. V was pared by 6 bases and J by 2 bases, with 4 bases of the junction left unmatched. The receptor's source is a human donor with non-small cell lung cancer whose response to radiotherapy plus ipilimumab could not be evaluated. This chain links TRBV7-2 with TRBJ2-3; 8 bases match TRBD2. This specimen consisted of peripheral blood, obtained from a patient treated with radiotherapy plus ipilimumab. Here the CDR3 reads CASSSGLATDTQYF. The CDR3 DNA is TGTGCCAGCAGTTCCGGACTAGCCACAGATACGCAGTATTTT.